This is a list of T cell receptor beta chains from one sample in a study of radiation and T cells in renal cell carcinoma. Some clones are missing from TCRdb's copy, which holds only in-frame ones; the method was immunoSEQ multiplex PCR. The sample lists roughly 150,000 clones, about 85% occurring once. Sequencing was performed on blood, taken from a patient whose treatment included radiotherapy and nephrectomy. These receptors were obtained from a woman in her seventies with renal cell carcinoma. Both conserved end residues are part of each CDR3. A D gene is named only where the DNA matches it firmly. Only some rows state a clone size, as once, few, many or a class for expanded clones.

size | J | V | D | CDR3 | DNA
few | TRBJ1-6 | TRBV6-1 | - | CASSSSYNSPLHF | TGTGCCAGCAGTTCCAGTTATAATTCACCCCTCCACTTT
- | TRBJ2-5 | TRBV9 | TRBD2 | CASSSGLAGVETQYF | TGTGCCAGCAGCTCGGGACTAGCGGGGGTGGAGACCCAGTACTTC
- | TRBJ2-7 | TRBV4-3 | TRBD1 | CASSQALTTGTGFYEQYF | TGCGCCAGCAGCCAAGCACTGACGACCGGGACAGGGTTCTACGAGCAGTACTTC
- | TRBJ1-1 | TRBV4-1 | - | CASSGGGRGTEAFF | TGCGCCAGCAGTGGGGGGGGCCGAGGCACTGAAGCTTTCTTT
- | TRBJ2-5 | TRBV30 | - | CAWSRAGPSAETQYF | TGTGCCTGGAGTAGGGCGGGTCCCTCGGCAGAGACCCAGTACTTC
- | TRBJ1-3 | TRBV7-7 | - | CASSLGSHSGNTIYF | TGTGCTAGCAGCTTAGGCTCACACTCTGGAAACACCATATATTTT
- | TRBJ1-1 | TRBV6-1 | - | CASSGQGMGKNTEAFF | TGTGCCAGCAGTGGGCAGGGAATGGGGAAGAACACTGAAGCTTTCTTT
- | TRBJ2-1 | TRBV7-6 | TRBD2 | CASSLVGSSGGGNEQFF | TGTGCCAGCAGCTTAGTTGGATCTAGCGGGGGTGGTAATGAGCAGTTCTTC
- | TRBJ1-4 | TRBV6-5 | - | CASSYSIGSLREKLFF | TGTGCCAGCAGTTACTCTATTGGCAGTTTGCGTGAAAAACTGTTTTTT
- | TRBJ1-1 | TRBV7-9 | - | CASSPGPKLVVAEAFF | TGTGCCAGCAGCCCCGGACCAAAACTGGTAGTAGCTGAAGCTTTCTTT
- | TRBJ2-2 | TRBV7-9 | TRBD2 | CASSLAQAGLAGFLGELFF | TGTGCCAGCAGCTTAGCACAGGCCGGACTAGCGGGGTTTCTCGGGGAGCTGTTTTTT
- | TRBJ2-1 | TRBV11-1 | - | CASSLVEGNEQFF | TGTGCCAGCAGCTTAGTGGAAGGGAATGAGCAGTTCTTC
few | TRBJ2-7 | TRBV6-6 | - | CATWGEGFEQYF | TGTGCCACGTGGGGAGAGGGATTCGAGCAGTACTTC
- | TRBJ2-5 | TRBV11-3 | - | CASSLGQGTLQETQYF | TGTGCCAGCAGCTTAGGTCAGGGGACCCTCCAAGAGACCCAGTACTTC
- | TRBJ1-6 | TRBV7-2 | TRBD1 | CASSSQGGQGNSPLHF | TGTGCCAGCAGCTCCCAAGGGGGACAGGGTAATTCACCCCTCCACTTT
once | TRBJ2-3 | TRBV7-9 | - | CASSPRTDRRTDTQYF | TGTGCCAGCAGCCCTCGCACGGACCGGCGCACAGATACGCAGTATTTT
- | TRBJ2-5 | TRBV9 | TRBD1 | CASSVDQGALETQYF | TGTGCCAGCAGCGTAGACCAGGGGGCGTTGGAGACCCAGTACTTC
- | TRBJ1-2 | TRBV9 | - | CASSVTDTNYGYTF | TGTGCCAGCAGCGTTACCGACACTAACTATGGCTACACCTTC
- | TRBJ2-7 | TRBV5-1 | - | CASSPSSSYEQYF | TGCGCCAGCAGCCCATCTAGCTCCTACGAGCAGTACTTC
- | TRBJ2-1 | TRBV5-4 | TRBD2 | CASKAGVEQFF | TGTGCCAGCAAGGCGGGGGTTGAGCAGTTCTTC
- | TRBJ1-1 | TRBV19 | - | CASSQGLGTEAFF | TGTGCCAGTAGCCAGGGGCTAGGCACTGAAGCTTTCTTT
- | TRBJ1-1 | TRBV5-6 | - | CASGVGFGTEAFF | TGTGCCAGCGGCGTGGGTTTCGGCACTGAAGCTTTCTTT
- | TRBJ1-1 | TRBV9 | - | CASSVAPGGNTEAFF | TGTGCCAGCAGCGTAGCCCCCGGGGGGAACACTGAAGCTTTCTTT
few | TRBJ1-1 | TRBV5-1 | - | CASSLGSRVGGNTEAFF | TGCGCCAGCAGCTTGGGATCTAGGGTTGGGGGGAACACTGAAGCTTTCTTT
- | TRBJ2-2 | TRBV5-1 | TRBD2 | CASSVLAGTTGELFF | TGCGCCAGCAGCGTTCTAGCGGGGACCACCGGGGAGCTGTTTTTT
- | TRBJ1-1 | TRBV11-2 | TRBD1 | CASSLGTGLTLNTEAFF | TGTGCCAGCAGCTTGGGGACAGGCCTGACTCTGAACACTGAAGCTTTCTTT
- | TRBJ2-5 | TRBV5-1 | - | CASSLEGQWPDQETQYF | TGCGCCAGCAGCTTGGAGGGGCAGTGGCCAGACCAAGAGACCCAGTACTTC
- | TRBJ2-3 | TRBV7-6 | - | CASSLANSYGTDTQYF | TGTGCCAGCAGCTTAGCGAACTCCTACGGGACAGATACGCAGTATTTT
- | TRBJ2-3 | TRBV7-3 | - | CASSSGGPSTQYF | TGTGCCAGCAGCTCGGGGGGCCCAAGTACGCAGTATTTT
- | TRBJ1-2 | TRBV6-1 | - | CASSTVTYTF | TGTGCCAGCAGCACAGTAACCTACACCTTC
- | TRBJ1-6 | TRBV15 | - | CATSRGRNSPLHF | TGTGCCACCAGCAGAGGGCGTAATTCACCCCTCCACTTT
once | TRBJ2-7 | TRBV7-3 | - | CASSVRDGIEQYF | TGTGCCAGCAGCGTCCGGGACGGGATCGAGCAGTACTTC
- | TRBJ1-1 | TRBV7-2 | - | CASMPQVMNTEAFF | TGTGCCAGCATGCCACAGGTGATGAACACTGAAGCTTTCTTT
- | TRBJ2-7 | TRBV5-4 | TRBD2 | CASSFGPESGGYEQYF | TGTGCCAGCAGCTTCGGGCCGGAAAGCGGGGGCTACGAGCAGTACTTC
- | TRBJ1-6 | TRBV2 | - | CASSENGVNYSPLHF | TGTGCCAGCAGTGAAAATGGTGTAAATTATTCACCCCTCCACTTT
- | TRBJ1-5 | TRBV19 | - | CASIGNSNQPQHF | TGTGCCAGTATTGGAAATAGCAATCAGCCCCAGCATTTT
- | TRBJ1-6 | TRBV28 | TRBD1 | CASSFRDRLSPLHF | TGTGCCAGCAGTTTCCGGGACAGACTGTCACCCCTCCACTTT
- | TRBJ2-3 | TRBV11-2 | - | CASSSTSLGDTQYF | TGTGCCAGCAGCTCTACTAGTCTAGGTGATACGCAGTATTTT
- | TRBJ2-2 | TRBV27 | TRBD1 | CASSFQGANTGELFF | TGTGCCAGCAGTTTCCAGGGGGCGAACACCGGGGAGCTGTTTTTT
- | TRBJ2-7 | TRBV11-3 | - | CASSLRAGSTYEQYF | TGTGCCAGCAGCTTAAGGGCAGGGTCAACCTACGAGCAGTACTTC
- | TRBJ2-1 | TRBV5-4 | - | CASSLGGRLGDNEQFF | TGTGCCAGCAGCTTGGGAGGGAGACTGGGAGACAATGAGCAGTTCTTC
- | TRBJ1-6 | TRBV5-4 | - | CASSPRDTYNSPLHF | TGTGCCAGCAGCCCCCGGGACACCTATAATTCACCCCTCCACTTT
- | TRBJ2-3 | TRBV5-1 | - | CASRSRGPSTDTQYF | TGCGCCAGCAGGTCGAGGGGCCCTAGCACAGATACGCAGTATTTT
- | TRBJ2-7 | TRBV5-1 | - | CASSPLSEDEQYF | TGCGCCAGCAGCCCTCTTAGTGAGGACGAGCAGTACTTC
- | TRBJ2-7 | TRBV6-5 | - | CASSYPPAYEQYF | TGTGCCAGCAGTTACCCGCCGGCCTACGAGCAGTACTTC
- | TRBJ2-7 | TRBV19 | TRBD2 | CASSMSGGGLTTKEQYF | TGTGCCAGTAGTATGAGTGGCGGGGGGCTCACCACTAAAGAGCAGTACTTC
once | TRBJ1-5 | TRBV27 | - | CASSFSRNQPQHF | TGTGCCAGCAGTTTCTCCAGAAATCAGCCCCAGCATTTT
- | TRBJ2-1 | TRBV19 | TRBD1 | CASSVGQGPYNEQFF | TGTGCCAGTAGTGTGGGACAGGGCCCCTACAATGAGCAGTTCTTC
- | TRBJ2-4 | TRBV5-5 | - | CASSLGASGYIQYF | TGTGCCAGCAGCTTGGGGGCCTCGGGGTACATTCAGTACTTC
- | TRBJ2-3 | TRBV2 | - | CAVCAGPGTDTQYF | TGTGCCGTCTGCGCAGGGCCAGGAACAGATACGCAGTATTTT